The TCR beta chain described here comes from a study of identical twins. CDR1 and CDR2 from the germline V gene are KGHSH and LQKENI. Deletions cut 3 bases from V and 6 bases from J, with 8 bases between. There are 12 residues in the CDR3. Each CDR3 protein is one row after TCRdb ran MiXCR on the 5' RACE reads. The data contain more than 1.5 million distinct CDR3 sequences, less than 35% of them singletons. Worth noting for this clonotype: Its antigen is not known.

Study outcomes and limitations: Fewer insertions were carried by abundant cord blood beta clonotypes, but none was seen in memory repertoires.

Each donor was a healthy Caucasian. Source material: cord blood. The chain recombines TRBV18 with TRBJ1-2; unclear D gene. This sequence originates from a newborn girl in good health. CDR3 in DNA: TGTGCCAGCTCACCCAACACGGATGGCTACACCTTC. Protein product: CASSPNTDGYTF. Looking up the rest from reference TRBV18 and TRBJ1-2 gives the full variable domain: NAGVMQNPRHLVRRRGQEARLRCSPMKGHSHVYWYRQLPEEGLKFMVYLQKENIIDESGMPKERFSAEFPKEGPSILRIQQVVRGDSAAYFCASSPNTDGYTFGSGTRLTVV.